This T cell receptor beta chain is from a study of blood T cell repertoires in COVID-19. This CDR3 region has 14 residues. Per the germline V gene, CDR1 is LGHDT and CDR2 is YNNKEL (reference sequence). Trimming removed 1 base at V and 3 bases at J, with 7 bases between. TCRdb's copy holds only in-frame clones and misses some; the assay was immunoSEQ multiplex PCR. The table includes 250,000 to 350,000 clones, 88% detected once. The chain recombines TRBV3-1 (or the pseudogene TRBV3-2) with TRBJ1-3; no firm D call. The TCR was taken from a woman in her twenties or thirties who had recovered from COVID-19. Sequencing was done on a sample of peripheral blood. CDR3 bases: TGTGCCAGCAGCCAAGCGGGGTATGGAAACACCATATATTTT. It yields the protein CASSQAGYGNTIYF.